This is a list of T cell receptor beta chains from one sample in a study of identical twins. Each CDR3 protein gets one entry after TCRdb re-called the 5' RACE reads with MiXCR. Of 400,000 to 500,000 distinct CDR3 sequences listed, roughly 13% are singletons. These same data were also listed under a study on yellow fever vaccine responses in identical twins.

The material sequenced was CD4+ T cells sorted from blood. The source is a woman between 18 and 30 years old in good health. The CDR3 runs from the conserved cysteine through the conserved F or W. Each record gives: clone size, V gene, D gene, J gene, CDR3 protein, CDR3 DNA. The D gene is left open where the match is weak. The size of a clone is reported for some rows only, either as once, few or many, or as a class for expanded clones.

-	TRBV18	-	TRBJ2-7	CASSFDRTYEQYF	TGTGCCAGCTCGTTTGACAGGACCTACGAGCAGTACTTC
-	TRBV2	-	TRBJ1-6	CASSPEGVGNSPLHF	TGTGCCAGCAGTCCGGAGGGGGTAGGTAATTCACCCCTCCACTTT
few	TRBV3-1	-	TRBJ2-2	CASSQVLLSGELFF	TGTGCCAGCAGCCAAGTACTGTTGAGCGGGGAGCTGTTTTTT
-	TRBV20-1	-	TRBJ2-3	CSADRVTYSTDTQYF	TGCAGTGCTGATCGGGTCACTTACTCCACAGATACGCAGTATTTT
few	TRBV20-1	TRBD2	TRBJ2-7	CSASGLAGSYEQYF	TGCAGTGCTAGCGGACTAGCTGGGTCCTACGAGCAGTACTTC
-	TRBV25-1	-	TRBJ2-2	CASSSHLAGDRTPGSCFF	-
many	TRBV29-1	-	TRBJ2-7	CSVEQNSGYEQYF	TGCAGCGTGGAACAAAACAGCGGCTACGAGCAGTACTTC
-	TRBV27	TRBD1	TRBJ1-2	CASSPPGQISYGYTF	TGTGCCAGCAGCCCTCCGGGACAGATTTCTTATGGCTACACCTTC
-	TRBV6-6	-	TRBJ2-5	CASSYSKETQYF	TGTGCCAGCAGTTACTCGAAGGAGACCCAGTACTTC
-	TRBV4-2	-	TRBJ2-7	CASSQDSSAAAYEQYF	TGTGCCAGCAGCCAAGATTCGTCGGCGGCCGCCTACGAGCAGTACTTC
few	TRBV4-3	TRBD2	TRBJ2-5	CASSRGLAGGGETQYF	TGCGCCAGCAGCCGGGGACTAGCGGGAGGTGGAGAGACCCAGTACTTC
many	TRBV29-1	TRBD1	TRBJ1-4	CSVLGTGQVATNEKLFF	TGCAGCGTTCTGGGGACAGGGCAAGTTGCAACTAATGAAAAACTGTTTTTT
few	TRBV3-1	-	TRBJ2-7	CASSYLSRQQYF	TGTGCCAGCAGCTACCTCTCCAGACAGCAGTACTTC
few	TRBV27	TRBD2	TRBJ2-3	CASSLYSGSTDTQYF	TGTGCCAGCAGTTTGTATAGCGGGAGCACAGATACGCAGTATTTT
-	TRBV3-1	-	TRBJ1-2	CASSQEGSYTF	TGTGCCAGCAGCCAAGAAGGGAGCTACACCTTC
-	TRBV19	TRBD1	TRBJ2-4	CASKANPGQGAVAKNIQYF	TGTGCCAGTAAAGCAAACCCGGGACAGGGGGCCGTGGCCAAAAACATTCAGTACTTC
-	TRBV28	-	TRBJ1-5	CASSLAQHSNQPQHF	TGTGCCAGCAGTTTAGCACAGCATAGCAATCAGCCCCAGCATTTT
few	TRBV30	-	TRBJ2-3	CAWGGDTQYF	TGTGCCTGGGGGGGGGATACGCAGTATTTT
-	TRBV20-1	-	TRBJ1-2	CSARTENYGYTF	TGCAGTGCTCGGACGGAAAACTATGGCTACACCTTC
few	TRBV5-1	-	TRBJ1-2	CASSLRGDYGYTF	TGCGCCAGCAGCCTCAGGGGTGACTATGGCTACACCTTC
few	TRBV11-2	-	TRBJ2-5	CASSLIPGGETQYF	TGTGCCAGCAGCTTAATCCCTGGAGGGGAGACCCAGTACTTC
few	TRBV20-1	TRBD1	TRBJ2-1	CSTGVVQGALYNEQFF	TGCAGCACCGGGGTCGTCCAGGGGGCGCTCTACAATGAGCAGTTCTTC
many	TRBV4-2	TRBD2	TRBJ2-3	CASSQYRGGAIRPDTQYF	TGTGCCAGCAGCCAATATCGCGGGGGGGCCATCCGGCCAGATACGCAGTATTTT
-	TRBV28	-	TRBJ2-3	CASRRDNGGIRTQYF	TGTGCCAGCAGGCGGGACAACGGAGGGATCCGTACGCAGTATTTT
-	TRBV6-2/TRBV6-3	-	TRBJ1-2	CASSYSGPRVNYGYTF	TGTGCCAGCAGTTACTCGGGCCCTCGGGTTAACTATGGCTACACCTTC
few	TRBV6-2/TRBV6-3	-	TRBJ2-5	CASSTSLETQYF	TGTGCCAGCAGCACCTCCTTAGAGACCCAGTACTTC
-	TRBV18	-	TRBJ1-1	CASSPPSGDFDTEAFF	TGTGCCAGCTCACCACCGTCGGGGGATTTCGACACTGAAGCTTTCTTT
-	TRBV6-2/TRBV6-3	TRBD2	TRBJ2-1	CASSYSNQGVGTSRGDEQFF	TGTGCCAGCAGTTACTCTAATCAGGGGGTCGGGACTAGCCGAGGCGATGAGCAGTTCTTC
once	TRBV4-1	-	TRBJ1-6	CASSPHFPGNSPLHF	TGCGCCAGCAGCCCTCATTTCCCCGGTAATTCACCCCTCCACTTT
few	TRBV29-1	TRBD1	TRBJ1-4	CSIGQGLVGEKLFF	TGCAGCATCGGACAGGGATTAGTAGGTGAAAAACTGTTTTTT
-	TRBV29-1	-	TRBJ2-7	CSVARGTSPTYEQYF	TGCAGCGTTGCCAGGGGGACTAGTCCCACCTACGAGCAGTACTTC
-	TRBV5-1	-	TRBJ1-2	CASSFAADYGYTF	TGCGCCAGCAGCTTCGCAGCGGACTATGGCTACACCTTC
few	TRBV21-1	-	TRBJ2-4	CASTQGGQIAKNIQYF	TGTGCCAGCACCCAAGGGGGGCAGATAGCCAAAAACATTCAGTACTTC
few	TRBV5-1	-	TRBJ2-2	CASSLYRTGELFF	TGCGCCAGCAGCTTGTACCGCACCGGGGAGCTGTTTTTT
-	TRBV20-1	TRBD2	TRBJ2-1	CSARMPSGSNEQFF	TGCAGTGCTAGAATGCCTAGCGGAAGCAATGAGCAGTTCTTC
few	TRBV30	-	TRBJ2-5	CAWSHPGRRGETQYF	TGTGCCTGGAGCCATCCCGGACGGAGGGGAGAGACCCAGTACTTC
many	TRBV3-1	-	TRBJ1-5	CASSQGGAGFGPQHF	TGTGCCAGCAGCCAAGGGGGGGCCGGGTTTGGTCCCCAGCATTTT
few	TRBV7-2	TRBD2	TRBJ2-4	CASSKDGLGGWNIQYF	TGTGCCAGCAGCAAAGACGGATTGGGGGGGTGGAACATTCAGTACTTC
few	TRBV7-2	-	TRBJ2-3	CASSLDDFRVTQYF	TGTGCCAGCAGCTTAGATGACTTCCGGGTTACGCAGTATTTT
-	TRBV18	-	TRBJ2-1	CASSPRDTPSSYNEQFF	TGTGCCAGCTCACCACGGGACACCCCAAGCTCCTACAATGAGCAGTTCTTC
-	TRBV20-1	-	TRBJ2-5	CSDSRTPQETQYF	TGCAGTGACAGCCGAACCCCCCAAGAGACCCAGTACTTC
few	TRBV20-1	-	TRBJ2-1	CSASRAGEQFF	TGCAGTGCTAGTAGGGCTGGGGAGCAGTTCTTC
-	TRBV4-1	-	TRBJ1-1	CASSQDRTDTEAFF	TGCGCCAGCAGCCAAGATCGTACGGACACTGAAGCTTTCTTT
few	TRBV18	TRBD2	TRBJ2-7	CASSPQRGSYEQYF	TGTGCCAGCTCACCCCAGCGGGGCTCCTACGAGCAGTACTTC
-	TRBV6-2/TRBV6-3	-	TRBJ2-5	CASSYSVQLAETQYF	TGTGCCAGCAGTTACTCTGTGCAGTTGGCAGAGACCCAGTACTTC
-	TRBV11-3	-	TRBJ2-2	CASSLVSNRENTGELFF	TGTGCCAGCAGCTTAGTCAGTAACAGGGAGAACACCGGGGAGCTGTTTTTT
many	TRBV5-1	-	TRBJ1-2	CASSLEGTPYGYTF	TGCGCCAGCAGTTTAGAGGGGACCCCATATGGCTACACCTTC
-	TRBV6-1	-	TRBJ2-7	CASNTGGASYEQYF	TGTGCCAGCAACACCGGGGGTGCCTCCTACGAGCAGTACTTC
-	TRBV12-3/TRBV12-4	TRBD2	TRBJ2-2	CACSFISSGRAPDTGELFF	TGTGCCTGCAGTTTTATCTCTAGCGGGAGGGCCCCAGACACCGGGGAGCTGTTTTTT
few	TRBV28	TRBD1	TRBJ2-7	CASSSPGTGIRYEQYF	TGTGCCAGCAGTTCACCCGGGACAGGGATTAGGTACGAGCAGTACTTC
-	TRBV7-2	-	TRBJ2-7	CASSLSSLPYEQYF	TGTGCCAGCAGCTTGAGTAGTCTCCCTTACGAGCAGTACTTC
few	TRBV6-2/TRBV6-3	-	TRBJ2-1	CASSYSLGDPFREQFF	TGTGCCAGCAGTTACTCCTTAGGGGACCCCTTCCGTGAGCAGTTCTTC
-	TRBV6-2/TRBV6-3	-	TRBJ1-1	CASSSPRQEGTEAFF	TGTGCCAGCAGTTCCCCCCGACAGGAGGGGACTGAAGCTTTCTTT